Below, 18 T cell receptor beta chains from the same sample are listed, as sequenced in a study of identical twins. One entry per CDR3 protein results from TCRdb running MiXCR on the 5' RACE reads. The profile shows about 900,000 distinct CDR3 sequences, around 12% of them singletons. A further study also used this sample, focusing on yellow fever vaccine responses in identical twins.

Sequenced sample: PBMCs. These TCRs come from a woman younger than 30 in good health.

This clonotype has just a few counts. CDR3 amino acids: CASSPRDRGGTHEQYV. The CDR3 DNA sequence: TGTGCCAGCTCACCTCGTGACCGGGGGGGAACCCACGAGCAGTACGTC. The genes are TRBV18 and TRBJ2-7; TRBD2 agrees at 8 bases. Trimming took 3 bases from V and 5 from J; bases not matched to a gene: 12. This CDR3 spans 16 amino acids. The V gene's germline CDR1 is KGHSH and CDR2 LQKENI.

This chain uses TRBV12-3 or TRBV12-4 with TRBJ2-1; tentatively, D is TRBD1 or TRBD2 (5 bases each). CDR3 length: 14 amino acids. Deletions cut 7 bases from V and 8 bases from J, with 18 bases between. CDR3 sequence (DNA): TGTGCCAGCACTAGAAAGGGGCTAGCCGATGAGCAGTTCTTC. Protein sequence: CASTRKGLADEQFF.

V gene TRBV24-1 combines with J gene TRBJ2-5; D is uncertain. V dropped 5 bases and J dropped 1 base, with 7 bases sitting between them. Germline CDR1 reads KGHDR; CDR2 reads SFDVKD. The CDR3 contains 13 residues. This CDR3 reads CATSVSGQETQYF. CDR3 nucleotides: TGTGCCACCAGTGTCTCCGGCCAAGAGACCCAGTACTTC.

This clonotype occurred a few times. The chain joins TRBV13 to TRBJ1-6; a possible D gene is TRBD1 (6 bases). With 5 bases removed from V and 8 bases from J, the gap between germline ends came to 16 bases. CDR1 and CDR2 (germline): PRHDT, FYEKMQ (reference sequence). The CDR3 length is 15 residues. CDR3 loop: CASSPGPGQYSPLHF. The CDR3 DNA reads TGTGCCAGCAGCCCAGGACCGGGACAATATTCACCCCTCCACTTT.

This clonotype has just a few counts. This chain connects TRBV12-3 or TRBV12-4 to TRBJ2-4; D may correspond to TRBD1 or TRBD2 (5 bases each). V dropped 6 bases and J dropped 0 bases, with 21 bases sitting between them. This CDR3 has 18 amino acids. CDR3 bases: TGTGCCAGCAGCCCGGGACCCCGCCACCCCTTAGCCAAAAACATTCAGTACTTC. Translation: CASSPGPRHPLAKNIQYF.

This clonotype was recorded many times. The chain links TRBV20-1 to TRBJ2-7; the match to TRBD2 covers 10 bases. The CDR3 totals 14 residues. Germline V CDR1 and CDR2: DFQATT, SNEGSKA (reference sequence). Trimming removed 6 bases from V and 3 bases from J; junction bases left unmatched: 8. CDR3 sequence: CSATLAGVIYEQYF. The CDR3 nucleotides are TGCAGTGCCACCCTAGCGGGAGTTATCTACGAGCAGTACTTC.

This clonotype has ten or more counts. V gene TRBV12-3 or TRBV12-4 combines with J gene TRBJ1-1, with D unresolved. V was pared by 3 bases and J by 8 bases, with 10 bases between. This CDR3 region has 12 residues. CDR3 in amino acids: CASSFGSWEAFF. Written as DNA, the CDR3 is TGTGCCAGCAGTTTCGGATCCTGGGAAGCTTTCTTT.

This clonotype was seen a few times. V usage is TRBV6-2 or TRBV6-3 and J usage is TRBJ2-3; perhaps TRBD2 as D (8 bases). Germline V gene data show CDR1 as MNHEY and CDR2 as SVGEGT. The CDR3 contains 21 residues. V lost 6 bases and J lost 4, with 35 bases in between. The CDR3 sequence is CASSRGQTGTLAAWMADTQYF. CDR3 DNA: TGTGCCAGCAGCCGAGGACAGACAGGGACACTAGCGGCCTGGATGGCAGATACGCAGTATTTT.

V and J are TRBV5-5 and TRBJ2-1; D unresolved. CDR1 is SGHKS and CDR2 is YYEKEE in the germline V gene (reference sequence). Trimming removed 4 bases at V and 4 bases at J, with 9 bases between. The CDR3 covers 13 residues. The CDR3 DNA is TGTGCCAGCAGCGGGATGATATACAATGAGCAGTTCTTC. Amino acids: CASSGMIYNEQFF. Supplemented by reference TRBV5-5 and TRBJ2-1, the full variable domain reads DAGVTQSPTHLIKTRGQQVTLRCSPISGHKSVSWYQQVLGQGPQFIFQYYEKEERGRGNFPDRFSARQFPNYSSELNVNALLLGDSALYLCASSGMIYNEQFFGPGTRLTVL.

The V call is TRBV5-1, the J call TRBJ2-5; the D call may be TRBD1 or TRBD2 (6 bases each). Trimming removed 0 bases at V and 3 bases at J, with 12 bases between. The CDR3 has 15 amino acids. Per the germline V gene, CDR1 is SGHRS and CDR2 is YFSETQ. The CDR3 loop is CASSLGGATEETQYF. The CDR3 DNA is TGCGCCAGCAGCTTGGGGGGGGCGACGGAAGAGACCCAGTACTTC.

This rearrangement joins TRBV10-3 to TRBJ2-7, with TRBD2 matching over 12 bases. V shed 7 bases, J shed 6 bases, and the junction held 10 bases outside the gene matches. The CDR3 runs to 15 residues. Germline values: CDR1 ENHRY, CDR2 SYGVKD. In nucleotides, the CDR3 is TGTGCCATCACTCCAGCTAGCGGGAGGGGGACCGAGCAGTACTTC. The encoded protein is CAITPASGRGTEQYF.

This clonotype was seen repeatedly, ten times or more. This chain connects TRBV7-9 to TRBJ1-1, with D perhaps TRBD1 (5 bases). This CDR3 is 14 amino acids long. V shed 5 bases and J shed 6 bases, with 16 bases lying between them. Per the germline V gene, CDR1 is SEHNR and CDR2 is FQNEAQ (reference sequence). The CDR3 spells CASSPGQGGSEAFF. The CDR3 DNA follows: TGTGCCAGCAGCCCCGGGCAGGGTGGCTCTGAAGCTTTCTTT.

This clonotype was detected many times. The rearrangement joins TRBV12-3 or TRBV12-4 to TRBJ2-1, with 7 bases that match TRBD1. The ends lost 5 bases at V and 9 bases at J; junction bases unmatched: 4. This CDR3 contains 12 residues. The CDR3 is CASSPGTAEQFF. The CDR3 nucleotides are TGTGCCAGCAGTCCGGGGACAGCTGAGCAGTTCTTC.

The V gene is TRBV6-1, the J gene TRBJ2-1; 14 nucleotides match TRBD2. CDR1 is MNHNS and CDR2 is SASEGT in the germline V gene. Germline trimming cut 6 bases from V and 7 bases from J; bases unmatched to any gene: 2. CDR3 length: 14 residues. The DNA of the CDR3 is TGTGCCAGCAGGACTAGCGGGGGGGAGAATGAGCAGTTCTTC. It translates to CASRTSGGENEQFF.

This clonotype was detected ten times or more. The V call is TRBV28, the J call TRBJ1-5, with 7 bases identical to TRBD1. Trimming took 2 bases from V and 6 from J; bases not matched to a gene: 7. The CDR3 has 15 residues. In germline, CDR1 is MDHEN, CDR2 SYDVKM. The CDR3 coding sequence is TGTGCCAGCAGTTTAGGTGACAGGGTTTTTCAGCCCCAGCATTTT. Translation: CASSLGDRVFQPQHF.

The chain uses TRBV28 and TRBJ2-7; D may correspond to TRBD1 or TRBD2 (5 bases each). The germline CDR1 and CDR2 sequences are MDHEN and SYDVKM. The V and J ends lost 7 bases and 12 bases respectively, with 16 bases between them. The CDR3 contains 11 residues. CDR3 coding DNA: TGTGCCAGCACGGGGCCCGGATTCCCGTACTTC. Its protein product is CASTGPGFPYF.

The chain links TRBV6-5 to TRBJ2-2; D possibly matches TRBD1 or TRBD2 (5 bases each). Between the trimmed V and J ends, which lost 2 bases and 3 bases, there was a span of 19 bases. This CDR3 region has 18 residues. The germline V gene has CDR1 MNHEY and CDR2 SVGAGI. The CDR3 DNA sequence: TGTGCCAGCAGTTACGGTTCCCCCCCGGGACCCCACACCGGGGAGCTGTTTTTT. It encodes CASSYGSPPGPHTGELFF.

This clonotype showed up just a few times. The chain combines TRBV19 with TRBJ2-5; the match to TRBD1 covers 7 bases. CDR1 and CDR2 (germline): LNHDA, SQIVND (reference sequence). The CDR3 consists of 14 residues. Trimming took 4 bases from V and 3 from J; bases not matched to a gene: 5. For the CDR3, the DNA is TGTGCCAGTAGTAGCTCGGACAGGAAAGAGACCCAGTACTTC. It encodes CASSSSDRKETQYF.